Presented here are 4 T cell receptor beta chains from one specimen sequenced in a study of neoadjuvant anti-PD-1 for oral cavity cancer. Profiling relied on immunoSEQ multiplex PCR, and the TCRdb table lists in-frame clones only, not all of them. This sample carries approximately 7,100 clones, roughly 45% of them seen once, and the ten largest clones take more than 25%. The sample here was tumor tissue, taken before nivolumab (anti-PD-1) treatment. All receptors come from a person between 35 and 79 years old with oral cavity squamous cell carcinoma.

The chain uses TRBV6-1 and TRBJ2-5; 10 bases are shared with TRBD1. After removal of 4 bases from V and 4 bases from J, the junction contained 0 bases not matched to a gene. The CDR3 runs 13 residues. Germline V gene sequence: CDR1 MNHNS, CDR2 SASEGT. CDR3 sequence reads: CASSGTGGETQYF. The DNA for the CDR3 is TGTGCCAGCAGTGGGACAGGGGGAGAGACCCAGTACTTC.

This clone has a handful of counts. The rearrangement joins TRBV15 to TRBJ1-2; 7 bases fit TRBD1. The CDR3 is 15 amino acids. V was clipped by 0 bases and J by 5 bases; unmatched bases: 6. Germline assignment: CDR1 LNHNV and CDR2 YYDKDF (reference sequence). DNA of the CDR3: TGTGCCACCAGCAGAGATCTCGGACAGGAGTATGGCTACACCTTC. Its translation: CATSRDLGQEYGYTF.

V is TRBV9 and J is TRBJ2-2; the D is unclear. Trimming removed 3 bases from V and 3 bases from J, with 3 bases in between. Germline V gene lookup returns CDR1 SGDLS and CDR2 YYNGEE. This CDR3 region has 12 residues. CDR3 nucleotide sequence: TGTGCCAGCAGCGCGTACACCGGGGAGCTGTTTTTT. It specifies CASSAYTGELFF.

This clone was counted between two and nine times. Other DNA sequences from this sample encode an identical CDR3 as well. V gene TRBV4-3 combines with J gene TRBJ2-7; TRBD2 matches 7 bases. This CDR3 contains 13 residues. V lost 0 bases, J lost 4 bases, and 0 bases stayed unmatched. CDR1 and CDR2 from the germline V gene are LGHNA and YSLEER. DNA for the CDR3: TGCGCCAGCAGCCAAGACGGGGGGTACGAGCAGTACTTC. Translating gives CASSQDGGYEQYF.